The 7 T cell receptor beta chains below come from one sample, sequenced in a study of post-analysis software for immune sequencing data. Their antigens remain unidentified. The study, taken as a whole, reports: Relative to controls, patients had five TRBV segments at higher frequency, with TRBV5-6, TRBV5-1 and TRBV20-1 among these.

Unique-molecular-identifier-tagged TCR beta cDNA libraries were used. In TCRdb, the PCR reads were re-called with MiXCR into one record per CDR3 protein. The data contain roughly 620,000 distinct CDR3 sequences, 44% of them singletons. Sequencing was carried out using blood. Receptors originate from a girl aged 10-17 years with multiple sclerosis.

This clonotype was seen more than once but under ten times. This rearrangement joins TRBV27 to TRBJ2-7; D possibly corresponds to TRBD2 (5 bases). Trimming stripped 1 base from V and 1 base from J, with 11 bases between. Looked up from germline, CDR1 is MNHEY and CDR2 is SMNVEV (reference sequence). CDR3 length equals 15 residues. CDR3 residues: CASSLFGRDSYEQYF. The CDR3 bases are TGTGCCAGCAGTTTATTCGGACGGGATTCCTACGAGCAGTACTTC.

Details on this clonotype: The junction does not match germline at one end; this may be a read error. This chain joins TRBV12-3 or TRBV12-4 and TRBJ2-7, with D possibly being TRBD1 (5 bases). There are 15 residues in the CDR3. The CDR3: CTSSLGQVSSYEQYF. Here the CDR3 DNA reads TGTACCAGCAGTTTGGGGCAGGTGAGCTCCTACGAGCAGTACTTC.

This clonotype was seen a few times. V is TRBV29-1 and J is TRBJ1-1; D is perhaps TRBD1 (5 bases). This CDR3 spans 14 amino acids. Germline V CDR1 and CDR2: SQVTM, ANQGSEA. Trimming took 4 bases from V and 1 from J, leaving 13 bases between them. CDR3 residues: CSVAGTTGNTEAFF. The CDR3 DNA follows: TGCAGCGTTGCAGGGACGACCGGGAACACTGAAGCTTTCTTT.

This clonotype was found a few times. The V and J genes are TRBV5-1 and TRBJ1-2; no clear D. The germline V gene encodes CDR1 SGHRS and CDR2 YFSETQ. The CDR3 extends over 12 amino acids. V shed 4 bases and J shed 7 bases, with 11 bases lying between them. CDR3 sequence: CASSLRGFGYTF. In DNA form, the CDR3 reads TGCGCCAGCAGCCTGCGCGGATTTGGCTACACCTTC.

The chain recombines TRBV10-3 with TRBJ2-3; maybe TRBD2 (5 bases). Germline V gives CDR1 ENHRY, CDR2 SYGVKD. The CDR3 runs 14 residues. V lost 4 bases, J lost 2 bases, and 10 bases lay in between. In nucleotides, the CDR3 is TGTGCCATCAGTGCGTCGGGAACCACAGATACGCAGTATTTT. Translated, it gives CAISASGTTDTQYF.

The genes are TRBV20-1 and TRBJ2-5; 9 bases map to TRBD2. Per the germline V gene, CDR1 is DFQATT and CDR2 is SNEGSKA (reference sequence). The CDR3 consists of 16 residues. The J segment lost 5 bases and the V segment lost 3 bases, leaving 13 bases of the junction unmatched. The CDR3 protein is CSASPASGAREETQYF. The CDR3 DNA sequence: TGCAGTGCTAGTCCGGCTAGCGGGGCCAGGGAGGAGACCCAGTACTTC.

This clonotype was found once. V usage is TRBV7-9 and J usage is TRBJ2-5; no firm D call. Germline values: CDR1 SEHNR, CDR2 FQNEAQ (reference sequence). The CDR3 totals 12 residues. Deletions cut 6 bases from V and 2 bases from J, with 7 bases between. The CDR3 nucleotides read TGTGCCAGCAGACACTCACAAGAGACCCAGTACTTC. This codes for CASRHSQETQYF.